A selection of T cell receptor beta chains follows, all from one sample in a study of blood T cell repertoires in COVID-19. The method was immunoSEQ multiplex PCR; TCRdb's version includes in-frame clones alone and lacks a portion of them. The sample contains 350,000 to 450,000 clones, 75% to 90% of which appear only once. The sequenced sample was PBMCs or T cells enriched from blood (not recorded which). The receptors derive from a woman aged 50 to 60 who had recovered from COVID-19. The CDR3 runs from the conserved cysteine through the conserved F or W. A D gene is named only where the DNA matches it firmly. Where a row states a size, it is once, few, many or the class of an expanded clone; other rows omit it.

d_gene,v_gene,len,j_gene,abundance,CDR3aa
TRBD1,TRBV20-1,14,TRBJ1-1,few,CSASDSGGSTEAFF
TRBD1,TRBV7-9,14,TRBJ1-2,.,CASSPWDRGYGYTF
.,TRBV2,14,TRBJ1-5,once,CASSDRQSNQPQHF
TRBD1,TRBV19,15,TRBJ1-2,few,CASSIERGLGYGYTF
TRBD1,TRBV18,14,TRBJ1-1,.,CASSGQGPGTEAFF
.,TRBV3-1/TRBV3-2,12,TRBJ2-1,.,CASSRGLNEQFF
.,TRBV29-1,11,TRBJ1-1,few,CSVGGQRKAFF
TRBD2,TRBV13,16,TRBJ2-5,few,CASSLRTSGLKETQYF
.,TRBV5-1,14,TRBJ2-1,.,CASSLAGLSNEQFF
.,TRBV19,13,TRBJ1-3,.,CASSISDGNTIYF
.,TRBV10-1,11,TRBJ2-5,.,CASQEGETQYF
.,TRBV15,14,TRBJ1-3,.,CATENLRTGNTIYF
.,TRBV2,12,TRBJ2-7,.,CASTRGTYEQYF
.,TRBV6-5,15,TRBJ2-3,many,CASSLISGGTDTQYF
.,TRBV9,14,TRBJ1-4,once,CASSLGRGSEKLFF
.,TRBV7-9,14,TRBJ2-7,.,CASSPTGQEREQYF
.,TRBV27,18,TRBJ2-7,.,CASSGSPAGSGSSYEQYF
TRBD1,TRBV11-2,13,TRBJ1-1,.,CASSLDRTTEAFF
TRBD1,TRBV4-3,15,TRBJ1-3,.,CASGNQGAGGNTIYF
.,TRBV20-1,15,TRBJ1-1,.,CSASYGRFKNTEAFF
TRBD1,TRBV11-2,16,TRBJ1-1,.,CATTRGTGVLNTEAFF
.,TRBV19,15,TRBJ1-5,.,CASSMDSLSNQPQHF
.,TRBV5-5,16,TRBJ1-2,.,CASSPWYGRDPYGYTF